The clone carrying this T cell receptor (beta chain) has a count of ten or more. The antigen remains unidentified. The sample originates from a study of identical twins. Whole-study findings and limits: Models underestimated TCR alpha sharing (out-of-frame) in monozygotic twins. Within cord blood, abundant beta clonotypes carried fewer insertions, but memory repertoires showed no such trend. The degree of excess twin sharing was weaker in beta out-of-frame sequences.

Healthy Caucasians alone served as donors. Using its own MiXCR run on the 5' RACE reads, TCRdb lists one record per CDR3 protein. Here the sample spans more than 650,000 distinct CDR3 sequences, approximately 6.1% being singletons. In germline, CDR1 is LNHNV, CDR2 YYDKDF (reference sequence). Trimming pared 0 bases from V and 7 bases from J, leaving 7 bases between. The CDR3 is 14 residues long. Sequences were obtained from naive T cells sorted from blood. This receptor was obtained from a young man in good health. The genes are TRBV15 and TRBJ1-6, with D unresolved. The CDR3 DNA follows: TGTGCCACCAGCAGAGACAGGAGCAATTCACCCCTCCACTTT. Amino acids: CATSRDRSNSPLHF.